These 9 T cell receptor beta chains were all obtained from the same sample, sequenced in a study of blood T cell repertoires in COVID-19. Here immunoSEQ multiplex PCR was the method, and the copy in TCRdb shows in-frame clones only, minus some. The table records 270,000 or so clones, about 90% of them present only once. Source material: PBMCs or T cells enriched from blood (not recorded which). The receptors were gathered from a woman under 40 with acute COVID-19.

Notes on this clone: The sample holds other DNA sequences that translate to the same CDR3. The J gene is TRBJ2-7, the V gene TRBV4-1; TRBD1 matches 7 bases. J gave up 2 bases and V 1 base, and 2 bases lay outside the gene matches. The CDR3 is 14 amino acids. The V gene's germline CDR1 is MGHRA and CDR2 YSYEKL. The CDR3 reads CASSQGQGAYEQYF. The CDR3 coding sequence is TGCGCCAGCAGCCAAGGACAGGGAGCCTACGAGCAGTACTTC.

The chain is built from TRBV19 and TRBJ1-2; 10 bases align to TRBD1. The germline V gene encodes CDR1 LNHDA and CDR2 SQIVND (reference sequence). The CDR3 loop spans 15 amino acids. Trimming removed 4 bases from V and 6 bases from J; junction bases left unmatched: 8. This CDR3 is CASSTRQGAFDGYTF. The CDR3 bases are TGTGCCAGTAGTACCCGACAGGGGGCGTTCGATGGCTACACCTTC.

This chain links TRBV18 with TRBJ2-5, with 11 nucleotides matching TRBD1. Germline loops: CDR1 KGHSH, CDR2 LQKENI. This CDR3 is built from 16 residues. V was clipped by 2 bases and J by 5 bases; unmatched bases: 7. The CDR3 spells CASSPNGQGAWETQYF. CDR3 DNA sequence: TGTGCCAGCTCACCAAACGGACAGGGGGCCTGGGAGACCCAGTACTTC.

The gene calls are TRBV7-9 and TRBJ2-7, with D maybe TRBD1 (6 bases). Trimming removed 3 bases at V and 1 base at J, with 10 bases between. CDR1 is SEHNR, CDR2 FQNEAQ, per germline (reference sequence). The CDR3 spans 14 residues. CDR3 coding DNA: TGTGCCAGCAGCTTCGCAGGACAGTCCTACGAGCAGTACTTC. Translation gives CASSFAGQSYEQYF.

Here the CDR3 DNA reads TGTGCCAGCAGCCAACTCCGGGACAGGGGGACCGGTGAGCAGTTCTTC. This codes for CASSQLRDRGTGEQFF. The V and J genes are TRBV14 and TRBJ2-1; 11 positions match TRBD1. With 2 bases clipped from V and 9 bases from J, the junction kept 9 bases outside the gene matches. The V gene's germline CDR1 is SGHDN and CDR2 FVKESK. The CDR3 is 16 residues long.

This clone occurred once. The rearrangement links TRBV28 to TRBJ1-1, with unresolved D. Germline V gene sequence: CDR1 MDHEN, CDR2 SYDVKM. V was shortened by 2 bases and J by 2 bases, with 15 bases between the two germline ends. This CDR3 is built from 16 residues. CDR3 DNA sequence: TGTGCCAGCAGTTTAGACCCCCCAGGTTTCAACACTGAAGCTTTCTTT. Its protein product is CASSLDPPGFNTEAFF.

This rearrangement joins TRBV5-1 to TRBJ2-7; 8 bases agree with TRBD1. CDR3 length equals 14 residues. Trimming removed 7 bases from V and 0 bases from J; junction bases left unmatched: 6. Per germline, CDR1 SGHRS and CDR2 YFSETQ. The CDR3 protein is CASGEQGASYEQYF. The CDR3 DNA follows: TGCGCCAGCGGAGAGCAGGGGGCCTCCTACGAGCAGTACTTC.

This clone appeared a few times. The chain employs TRBV7-2 and TRBJ2-1; 7 bases align to TRBD2. This CDR3 is 16 amino acids long. J gave up 3 bases and V 6 bases, and 11 bases lay outside the gene matches. From germline, CDR1 is SGHTA and CDR2 FQGNSA. This CDR3 reads CASRPSREVSYNEQFF. CDR3 DNA: TGTGCCAGCAGACCCTCCCGGGAGGTAAGCTACAATGAGCAGTTCTTC. Together with reference TRBV7-2 and TRBJ2-1, the CDR3 gives the full variable domain: GAGVSQSPSNKVTEKGKDVELRCDPISGHTALYWYRQSLGQGLEFLIYFQGNSAPDKSGLPSDRFSAERTGGSVSTLTIQRTQQEDSAVYLCASRPSREVSYNEQFFGPGTRLTVL.

The V gene is TRBV7-2, the J gene TRBJ2-3; D gene uncertain. Trimming took off 3 bases at V and 6 bases at J, with 13 bases between the two ends. Germline CDR1 and CDR2: SGHTA and FQGNSA. The CDR3 is 14 residues long. Written as DNA, the CDR3 is TGTGCCAGCAGCTTTTCCGGTCTTCTCGATACGCAGTATTTT. Translating it yields CASSFSGLLDTQYF. Full variable domain (remainder filled in from reference TRBV7-2 and TRBJ2-3): GAGVSQSPSNKVTEKGKDVELRCDPISGHTALYWYRQSLGQGLEFLIYFQGNSAPDKSGLPSDRFSAERTGGSVSTLTIQRTQQEDSAVYLCASSFSGLLDTQYFGPGTRLTVL.